There are a few counts of the clone carrying this TCR beta chain. Its antigen is not identified. The repertoire was sequenced with immunoSEQ multiplex PCR; TCRdb's copy has only in-frame clones and lacks some. The sample has about 77,000 clones, approximately 85% seen once. Germline values: CDR1 SGHRS, CDR2 YFSETQ. CDR3 length equals 16 residues. Trimming cost V 0 bases and J 5 bases, with 17 bases left between them. This sample was taken from a study of a mutant IDH1 vaccine in newly diagnosed glioma. Study details: Eight vaccinations were given in weeks 1, 3, 5, 7, 11, 15, 19 and 23. Vaccines were begun 4-6 weeks after radiotherapy alone, or with temozolomide cycles. The therapy given earlier, which was standard therapy, consisted of radiotherapy, temozolomide, or both, and most of the patients received both.

This sample's time point: week 23, last vaccination. Each dose delivered 300 ug of mutant IDH1 20-mer peptide subcutaneously with imiquimod. Those who donated had recent WHO grade 3 or 4 IDH1-mutant, ATRX-lost astrocytomas. The chain employs TRBV5-1 and TRBJ2-5; the D gene is possibly TRBD1 (6 bases). Sequences were derived from PBMCs, sampled from a glioma patient whose treatment included an IDH1 peptide vaccine. The receptor's source is a woman in her forties or fifties with glioma. CDR3 nucleotide sequence: TGCGCCAGCAGCTTGGCCGGCCAGGGGCAGGGTGAGACCCAGTACTTC. It specifies CASSLAGQGQGETQYF.